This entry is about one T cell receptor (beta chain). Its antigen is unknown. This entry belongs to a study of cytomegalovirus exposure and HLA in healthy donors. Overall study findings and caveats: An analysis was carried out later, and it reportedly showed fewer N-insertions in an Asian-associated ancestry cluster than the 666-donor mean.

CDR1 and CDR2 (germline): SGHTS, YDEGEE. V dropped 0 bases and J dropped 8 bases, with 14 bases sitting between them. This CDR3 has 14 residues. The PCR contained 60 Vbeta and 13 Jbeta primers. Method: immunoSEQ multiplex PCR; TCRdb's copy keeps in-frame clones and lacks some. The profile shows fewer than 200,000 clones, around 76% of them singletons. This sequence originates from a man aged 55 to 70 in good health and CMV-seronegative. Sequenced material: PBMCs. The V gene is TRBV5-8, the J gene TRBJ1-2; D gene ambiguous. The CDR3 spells CASSLEGRPLGYTF. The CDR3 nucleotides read TGTGCCAGCAGCTTGGAAGGCAGGCCTTTGGGCTACACCTTC.